These T cell receptor beta chains were read from a single sample in a study of blood T cells in healthy people across ages. TCRdb ran MiXCR on the 5' RACE reads and lists one entry per CDR3 protein. The sample holds hundreds of thousands of distinct CDR3 sequences, roughly three fifths seen once. Sequencing was carried out using blood. The receptor set was obtained from a man in his sixties in good health. Both conserved end residues are trimmed from each CDR3. D genes are given only for firm matches. Where a row states a size, it is once, few, many or the class of an expanded clone; other rows omit it.

clone_size	v_call	d_call	j_call	cdr3_aa
.	TRBV5-1	.	TRBJ2-5	ASTELRGTPETQY
.	TRBV24-1	.	TRBJ2-1	ATSRWDNEQF
few	TRBV15	TRBD1	TRBJ2-1	ATSSGRTGRKF
.	TRBV4-1	.	TRBJ1-1	ASSQDPRSAEAF
once	TRBV25-1	TRBD2	.	ANPGRGGGETQY
few	TRBV2	TRBD1	TRBJ1-5	ASSDRTGDQPQH
.	TRBV7-9	.	TRBJ2-1	ASSLGAPGNEQF
.	TRBV10-3	TRBD2	TRBJ2-3	AISEGGGASDTQY
.	TRBV2	.	TRBJ2-7	ASSGSRAYEQY
.	TRBV7-9	.	TRBJ2-1	ASILAGLYNEQF
.	TRBV20-1	.	TRBJ2-1	SQSSYNEQF
.	TRBV4-2	TRBD2	TRBJ2-3	ASSQPTSGGLDTQY
.	TRBV15	TRBD1	.	ATSTGGIDYEQY
few	TRBV29-1	.	TRBJ2-6	SVRPGAGANVLT
.	TRBV7-2	TRBD1	TRBJ2-2	ASSLPRGRELF
few	TRBV5-1	TRBD2	TRBJ2-1	ASSPSAGGSYNEQF
.	TRBV27	.	TRBJ2-3	ASRETRTTDTQY
.	TRBV5-6	.	.	ASSLSSTTQY
.	TRBV9	.	TRBJ2-3	ASSVVGGETDTQY
few	TRBV7-9	.	TRBJ1-1	ASSFVRDTEAF
.	TRBV5-4	.	TRBJ2-7	ASRQVESYEQY
few	TRBV2	TRBD2	.	ASSGRTSGAEQY
many	TRBV20-1	.	TRBJ2-1	SAWPGAGNEQF
.	TRBV12-3/TRBV12-4	.	TRBJ2-1	ASSPGCEQF
.	TRBV9	.	.	ASSVGSSSETQY
.	TRBV2	.	TRBJ2-5	ASSPSLRGTQY
once	TRBV2	TRBD2	.	ASSDATGLVGETQY
few	TRBV6-5	TRBD1	TRBJ2-7	ASSYSDRGYEQY
.	TRBV7-9	.	TRBJ2-2	ASSPGSGNTGELF
few	TRBV6-2/TRBV6-3	.	TRBJ2-5	ATGLLEQETQY
few	TRBV6-5	TRBD2	TRBJ2-3	ASSYSSLAGTDTQY
.	TRBV12-3/TRBV12-4	.	TRBJ2-3	ASSFTGGPDTQY
.	TRBV2	.	.	ASSPLSQGTGTQY